The 3 T cell receptor beta chains below come from one sample, sequenced in a study of vaccination effects on CD4 cells after COVID-19. TCRdb keeps only in-frame clones here, not all; method: immunoSEQ multiplex PCR. The sample has roughly 65,000 clones, more than 70% seen once. The antigens these receptors bind are not known. Expansion of antigen-specific CD4+ T cells with viral peptide pools was carried out by the ViraFEST assay before sequencing. Subsequent to ten to eleven days of culture, CD4+ T cells were isolated. Nobody among the vaccine recipients had prior SARS-CoV-2 infection (nucleocapsid antibodies were negative). This specimen was CD4+ T cells from PBMCs cultured with HCoV-NL63 spike peptides, taken before COVID-19 vaccination. The receptors come from a human donor who received a COVID-19 vaccine.

This sequence joins TRBV10-1 and TRBJ2-2, with TRBD1 matching 9 bases. The germline gives CDR1 WNHNN, CDR2 SYGVQD (reference sequence). The CDR3 has 14 amino acids. Trimming cost V 6 bases and J 5 bases; bases outside gene matches: 4. The CDR3 bases are TGCGCCAGCAGCCGGGACAGGGTGACCGGGGAGCTGTTTTTT. Residues: CASSRDRVTGELFF.

This clone was seen a few times. This CDR3 is CASRRFGSPLHF. The CDR3 DNA reads TGTGCCAGCAGGCGGTTTGGGTCACCCCTCCACTTT. The V and J genes are TRBV27 and TRBJ1-6; D is uncertain. CDR1 and CDR2 (germline): MNHEY, SMNVEV (reference sequence). With 6 bases removed from V and 10 bases from J, the gap between germline ends came to 10 bases. CDR3 size: 12 residues.

There are a few counts of this clone. The V gene is TRBV5-1, the J gene TRBJ1-3; D call uncertain. Deletions cut 4 bases from V and 0 bases from J, with 11 bases between. The germline gives CDR1 SGHRS, CDR2 YFSETQ. The CDR3 is 15 amino acids. CDR3 DNA: TGCGCCAGCAGCCTATCGAGTCACTCTGGAAACACCATATATTTT. The encoded protein is CASSLSSHSGNTIYF. Full variable domain (outside the CDR3, taken from reference TRBV5-1 and TRBJ1-3): KAGVTQTPRYLIKTRGQQVTLSCSPISGHRSVSWYQQTPGQGLQFLFEYFSETQRNKGNFPGRFSGRQFSNSRSEMNVSTLELGDSALYLCASSLSSHSGNTIYFGEGSWLTVV.